By frequency in the sample, the clone carrying this T cell receptor (delta chain) is large. Its antigen is unknown. TCRdb re-called the RT-PCR reads via CATT. This table has hundreds of delta-chain clones, approximately 10% appearing once. CDR1 GEAIGNYY and CDR2 EKD come from the germline V gene. The CDR3 runs 17 residues. After removal of 0 bases from V and 0 bases from J, the junction contained 6 bases not matched to a gene. This entry belongs to a study of gammadelta T cells in human blood. Broader study findings: Microbial exposure reportedly appeared to drive polyclonal expansion of innate gamma-delta T cells right after birth.

V is TRDV2 and J is TRDJ1, with TRDD3 matching over 10 bases. Sequencing was performed on Vgamma9Vdelta2 gamma-delta T cells from infant blood. The receptor was isolated from a human donor. The CDR3 spells CACDTLGDKGDTDKLIF. The CDR3, as DNA: TGTGCCTGTGACACCCTGGGGGATAAAGGGGACACCGATAAACTCATCTTT.